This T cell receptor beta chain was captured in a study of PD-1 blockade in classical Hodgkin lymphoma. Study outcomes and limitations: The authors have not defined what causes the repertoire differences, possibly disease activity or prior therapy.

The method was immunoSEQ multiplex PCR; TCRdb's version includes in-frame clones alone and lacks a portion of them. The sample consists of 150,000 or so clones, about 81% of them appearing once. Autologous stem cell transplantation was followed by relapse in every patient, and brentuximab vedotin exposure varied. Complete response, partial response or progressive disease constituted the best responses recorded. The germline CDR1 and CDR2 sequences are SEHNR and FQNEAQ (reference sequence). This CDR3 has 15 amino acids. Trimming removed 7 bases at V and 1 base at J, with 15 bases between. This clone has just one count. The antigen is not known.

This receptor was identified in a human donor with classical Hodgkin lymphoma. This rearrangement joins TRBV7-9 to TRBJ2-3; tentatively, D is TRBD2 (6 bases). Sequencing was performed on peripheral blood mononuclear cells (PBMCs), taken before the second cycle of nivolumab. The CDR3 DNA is TGTGCCAGCACCCCTGGCGGAGGGGGCACAGATACGCAGTATTTT. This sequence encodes CASTPGGGGTDTQYF.